The entry that follows covers one T cell receptor (beta chain) sequence. Its specificity is not known. Measured with immunoSEQ multiplex PCR; TCRdb has only the in-frame clones, and not every one. The sample has about 92,000 clones, around 84% seen once. This sample is part of a study of T cell responses to AZD1222 COVID-19 vaccine. Study-wide findings and caveats: Donors skewed white British and female; clonal diversity was possibly underestimated. Seropositivity was recorded at baseline in only six AZD1222 recipients. There were repertoire samples only from the period after the peak T cell response. Spike-specific TCR breadth and depth both grew after two AZD1222 doses.

From germline, CDR1 is SEHNR and CDR2 FQNEAQ (reference sequence). The CDR3 consists of 15 residues. The V gene lost 1 base and the J gene lost 4 bases, with 13 bases spanning the gap. The receptor was isolated from an adult in good health. Sequenced here: peripheral blood, sampled on day 0 of AZD1222 vaccination. The chain uses TRBV7-9 and TRBJ1-1; the D is unclear. The CDR3 loop is CASSLGSSESTEAFF. The CDR3, as DNA: TGTGCCAGCAGCTTAGGGTCTTCGGAGAGCACTGAAGCTTTCTTT.